The next 25 T cell receptor beta chains were all read from a single sample in a study of blood T cell repertoires in COVID-19. Sequenced by immunoSEQ multiplex PCR; TCRdb stores in-frame clones only, minus some. The table records almost 95,000 clones, about 86% of them present only once. The specimen sequenced was peripheral blood. The receptors shown here come from a man in his 60s with acute or convalescent COVID-19.

This chain links TRBV11-2 with TRBJ1-1; tentatively, D is TRBD1 (6 bases). The germline V gene encodes CDR1 SGHAT and CDR2 FQNNGV. CDR3 size: 15 residues. V was shortened by 5 bases and J by 0 bases, with 13 bases between the two germline ends. The CDR3 DNA sequence: TGTGCCAGCAGCCCAACGACAGGTATGAACACTGAAGCTTTCTTT. The encoded protein is CASSPTTGMNTEAFF.

The rearrangement joins TRBV6-5 to TRBJ1-1; 7 positions match TRBD1. Unmatched junction bases numbered 6, after V lost 5 bases and J lost 0 bases. The CDR3 length is 15 residues. Per germline, CDR1 MNHEY and CDR2 SVGAGI. The CDR3 region has the DNA TGTGCCAGCAGTCCCCCGACAGGGTTGAACACTGAAGCTTTCTTT. Translated, it gives CASSPPTGLNTEAFF.

This clone occurred a few times. The rearrangement links TRBV19 to TRBJ2-7; possible D gene TRBD2, 6 bases. V dropped 0 bases and J dropped 1 base, with 10 bases sitting between them. Germline-derived CDR1 and CDR2 are LNHDA and SQIVND (reference sequence). The CDR3 is 15 amino acids. CDR3 loop: CASSIDLGGSYEQYF. The CDR3 bases are TGTGCCAGTAGTATAGATCTAGGAGGGTCCTACGAGCAGTACTTC.

This rearrangement joins TRBV25-1 to TRBJ2-5; 7 positions match TRBD1. Germline V gene sequence: CDR1 MGHDK, CDR2 SYGVNS. There are 13 residues in the CDR3. V shed 7 bases and J 1 base; nucleotides not matched to a gene: 3. CDR3 nucleotide sequence: TGTGCCAGCACCGGGACAGTCCAAGAGACCCAGTACTTC. This translates into CASTGTVQETQYF.

V usage is TRBV24-1 and J usage is TRBJ1-1; D is perhaps TRBD1 (6 bases). In germline, CDR1 is KGHDR, CDR2 SFDVKD. Deletions cut 1 base from V and 11 bases from J, with 10 bases between. This CDR3 comprises 12 residues. The CDR3 DNA is TGTGCCACCAGTGATTTTACAGGGTTTGCTTTCTTT. Protein: CATSDFTGFAFF.

The chain is built from TRBV2 and TRBJ1-4; no definite D call. The V end was cut by 7 bases, the J end by 3 bases, with 9 bases between. Germline V CDR1 and CDR2: SNHLY, FYNNEI. The CDR3 covers 13 residues. The CDR3: CASTGMANEKLFF. CDR3 DNA: TGTGCCAGCACAGGCATGGCTAATGAAAAACTGTTTTTT. Full variable domain (outside the CDR3, taken from reference TRBV2 and TRBJ1-4): EPEVTQTPSHQVTQMGQEVILRCVPISNHLYFYWYRQILGQKVEFLVSFYNNEISEKSEIFDDQFSVERPDGSNFTLKIRSTKLEDSAMYFCASTGMANEKLFFGSGTQLSVL.

The V and J genes are TRBV5-1 and TRBJ2-1; 13 bases are a match to TRBD2. Unmatched junction bases numbered 8, after V lost 4 bases and J lost 10 bases. The CDR3 spans 15 residues. CDR1 is SGHRS, CDR2 YFSETQ, per germline. For the CDR3, the DNA is TGCGCCAGCAGCAAACTAGCGGGGGGGCCTTTGGAGCAGTTCTTC. It is translated as CASSKLAGGPLEQFF.

The chain employs TRBV7-9 and TRBJ1-1, with TRBD1 identical over 9 bases. The CDR3 spans 14 residues. V lost 8 bases, J lost 1 base, and 5 bases stayed unmatched. Looked up from germline, CDR1 is SEHNR and CDR2 is FQNEAQ (reference sequence). The DNA for the CDR3 is TGTGCCAGCCCCGGGACAGGGCAGAACACTGAAGCTTTCTTT. It codes for CASPGTGQNTEAFF.

V is TRBV9 and J is TRBJ1-5, with D maybe TRBD1 (6 bases). Trimming left V 4 bases short and J 7 bases short, with 18 bases between. Germline V gives CDR1 SGDLS, CDR2 YYNGEE. The CDR3 runs to 15 residues. The CDR3 region is CASSPSPAGEQPQHF. Written as DNA, the CDR3 is TGTGCCAGCAGCCCCAGCCCTGCAGGGGAACAGCCCCAGCATTTT. Looking up the rest from reference TRBV9 and TRBJ1-5 gives the full variable domain: DSGVTQTPKHLITATGQRVTLRCSPRSGDLSVYWYQQSLDQGLQFLIQYYNGEERAKGNILERFSAQQFPDLHSELNLSSLELGDSALYFCASSPSPAGEQPQHFGDGTRLSIL.

The rearrangement uses TRBV11-2 and TRBJ2-5; D ambiguous. This CDR3 is built from 13 residues. Trimming took 0 bases from V and 4 from J, leaving 6 bases between them. The germline CDR1 and CDR2 sequences are SGHAT and FQNNGV. The CDR3 DNA follows: TGTGCCAGCAGCTTAGATCGTTTAGAGACCCAGTACTTC. Translation gives CASSLDRLETQYF. The variable domain in full, with the rest retrieved from reference TRBV11-2 and TRBJ2-5, is EAGVAQSPRYKIIEKRQSVAFWCNPISGHATLYWYQQILGQGPKLLIQFQNNGVVDDSQLPKDRFSAERLKGVDSTLKIQPAKLEDSAVYLCASSLDRLETQYFGPGTRLLVL.

This chain links TRBV13 with TRBJ2-4; TRBD1 matches at 8 bases. Germline lookup yields CDR1 PRHDT and CDR2 FYEKMQ (reference sequence). V lost 8 bases and J lost 3; bases outside the gene matches: 9. The CDR3 runs 15 residues. The CDR3 coding sequence is TGTGCCAGCGGCCGACAGGGGAGTAGCAAAAACATTCAGTACTTC. Protein: CASGRQGSSKNIQYF.

This chain uses TRBV3-1 (or the pseudogene TRBV3-2) with TRBJ2-1; D is unclear. This CDR3 region has 13 residues. Per germline, CDR1 LGHDT and CDR2 YNNKEL (reference sequence). V was pared by 5 bases and J by 7 bases, with 12 bases between. The CDR3 nucleotides are TGTGCCAGCAGCGAACCCTCTAGGAATGAGCAGTTCTTC. Its protein is CASSEPSRNEQFF.

The V call is TRBV7-8, the J call TRBJ2-5; 9 positions agree with TRBD2. Germline-derived CDR1 and CDR2 are SGHVS and FQNEAQ. CDR3 length equals 14 residues. The V gene end was trimmed by 6 bases and the J gene end by 5 bases; junction bases not matched to a gene: 7. Written as DNA, the CDR3 is TGTGCCAGCAGTGGCAGTAGCGGGGGTGAGACCCAGTACTTC. Translating gives CASSGSSGGETQYF.

The chain joins TRBV19 to TRBJ1-5; D is undetermined. V lost 1 base, J lost 0 bases, and 7 bases lay in between. The germline V gene encodes CDR1 LNHDA and CDR2 SQIVND (reference sequence). This CDR3 is 15 amino acids long. The CDR3 spells CASSIVTTSNQPQHF. The CDR3 nucleotides are TGTGCCAGTAGTATAGTGACAACTAGCAATCAGCCCCAGCATTTT.

This clone has just a few counts. The chain has TRBV6-5 and TRBJ1-1; D might be TRBD1 (5 bases). CDR1 is MNHEY, CDR2 SVGAGI, per germline. The CDR3 is 13 residues long. V shed 4 bases and J shed 1 base, with 7 bases lying between them. As DNA, the CDR3 is TGTGCCAGCAGTTTCCAGGGGAACACTGAAGCTTTCTTT. This encodes CASSFQGNTEAFF.

The gene calls are TRBV30 and TRBJ1-4, with 7 bases identical to TRBD1. The CDR3 is 12 amino acids. Germline CDR1 and CDR2: GTSNPN and SVGIG (reference sequence). With 7 bases clipped from V and 8 bases from J, the junction kept 7 bases outside the gene matches. The CDR3 sequence: CAFRDSREKLFF. The CDR3, as DNA: TGTGCCTTCCGGGACAGTAGGGAAAAACTGTTTTTT.

The V call is TRBV27, the J call TRBJ1-5, with D perhaps matching TRBD1 (5 bases). The CDR3 consists of 14 residues. Looked up from germline, CDR1 is MNHEY and CDR2 is SMNVEV (reference sequence). V was pared by 3 bases and J by 7 bases, with 13 bases between. The DNA for the CDR3 is TGTGCCAGCAGTTTCGGGGGTTCCGGCCAGCCCCAGCATTTT. Protein sequence: CASSFGGSGQPQHF.

The chain is built from TRBV10-1 and TRBJ1-2; 7 nucleotides match TRBD1. V was pared by 3 bases and J by 3 bases, with 7 bases of the junction left unmatched. The CDR3 sequence is 15 residues long. Germline CDR1 reads WNHNN; CDR2 reads SYGVQD (reference sequence). The CDR3 DNA sequence: TGCGCCAGCAGTGACCCCCGGGACAGTTACTATGGCTACACCTTC. This sequence encodes CASSDPRDSYYGYTF.

The chain employs TRBV7-9 and TRBJ1-1; TRBD1 aligns across 8 bases. From germline, CDR1 is SEHNR and CDR2 FQNEAQ (reference sequence). This CDR3 is built from 13 residues. V lost 5 bases, J lost 4 bases, and 3 bases stayed unmatched. The DNA of the CDR3 is TGTGCCAGCAGCGGACAGGGTAGCACTGAAGCTTTCTTT. As protein: CASSGQGSTEAFF.

V gene TRBV5-1 combines with J gene TRBJ2-3; D not resolved. CDR3 length equals 13 residues. Per the germline V gene, CDR1 is SGHRS and CDR2 is YFSETQ. The V and J ends lost 0 bases and 3 bases respectively, with 5 bases between them. The CDR3 sequence: CASSLAGTDTQYF. The DNA of the CDR3 is TGCGCCAGCAGCTTGGCCGGGACAGATACGCAGTATTTT.

The chain uses TRBV7-2 and TRBJ1-6; D is ambiguous. This CDR3 region has 12 residues. Trimming left V 0 bases short and J 14 bases short, with 8 bases between. Germline V gene data show CDR1 as SGHTA and CDR2 as FQGNSA. CDR3 protein: CASSLAQVTLHF. The DNA for the CDR3 is TGTGCCAGCAGCTTAGCGCAGGTCACCCTCCACTTT.

CDR3 in amino acids: CAWSSSAYSTRQGYGYTF. Written as DNA, the CDR3 is TGTGCCTGGAGTAGCTCCGCATACTCGACGAGACAGGGTTATGGCTACACCTTC. The chain links TRBV30 to TRBJ1-2; the match to TRBD1 covers 7 bases. Germline V CDR1 and CDR2: GTSNPN, SVGIG (reference sequence). The CDR3 length is 18 residues. J lost 5 bases, V lost 2 bases, and 20 bases had no gene match.

This chain joins TRBV3-1 (or the pseudogene TRBV3-2) and TRBJ2-4, with 14 bases fitting TRBD2. This CDR3 has 17 amino acids. The V gene end was trimmed by 4 bases and the J gene end by 5 bases; junction bases not matched to a gene: 7. Germline loops: CDR1 LGHDT, CDR2 YNNKEL (reference sequence). The DNA of the CDR3 is TGTGCCAGCAGCCCCCGGACTAGCGGGGGGACTGAAAACATTCAGTACTTC. Its protein product is CASSPRTSGGTENIQYF.

This clone was recorded a few times. This rearrangement joins TRBV7-2 to TRBJ1-4; 7 bases fit TRBD1. Germline CDR1 reads SGHTA; CDR2 reads FQGNSA. The V gene end was trimmed by 5 bases and the J gene end by 8 bases; junction bases not matched to a gene: 11. There are 15 residues in the CDR3. The CDR3 DNA reads as TGTGCCAGCAGCCCTTCGACAGGGCTGGGCGAAAAACTGTTTTTT. Encoded protein: CASSPSTGLGEKLFF.

The sample holds a few counts of this clone. The chain recombines TRBV4-1 with TRBJ2-4; D may be TRBD1 (6 bases). V lost 0 bases to trimming and J lost 4 bases, with 10 bases between them. Per the germline V gene, CDR1 is MGHRA and CDR2 is YSYEKL. The length of the CDR3 is 15 residues. CDR3: CASSQERGQKNIQYF. CDR3 nucleotide sequence: TGCGCCAGCAGCCAAGAAAGAGGACAGAAAAACATTCAGTACTTC.